These T cell receptor beta chains were read from a single sample in a study of CD8 T cells in Susac syndrome. One entry per CDR3 protein, called by TCRdb with MiXCR from the immunoSEQ multiplex PCR reads. This table holds about 280,000 distinct CDR3 sequences, approximately 85% found once. Sequencing input: CD8+ T cells from PBMCs. These receptors all come from a human donor with multiple sclerosis. The CDR3 runs from the conserved cysteine through the conserved F or W. The order of the fields is V gene, clone size, D gene, J gene, CDR3 DNA, CDR3 protein. D genes are given only for firm matches. Where a row states a size, it is once, few, many or the class of an expanded clone; other rows omit it.

TRBV27,-,-,TRBJ2-7,TGTGCCAGCAGTTCCCAGTACGCCTACGAGCAGTACTTC,CASSSQYAYEQYF
TRBV7-9,once,TRBD1,TRBJ2-5,TGTGCCAGCAGCTTAATCGACAGGGTCAAAGAGACCCAGTACTTC,CASSLIDRVKETQYF
TRBV2,-,-,TRBJ2-1,TGTGCCAGCAGTGAAGGTATCTCCTCCTACAATGAGCAGTTCTTC,CASSEGISSYNEQFF
TRBV5-4,few,-,TRBJ1-1,TGTGCCAGCAGCTTGGCGGTTGTGGTTGGGGGTATGGACACTGAAGCTTTCTTT,CASSLAVVVGGMDTEAFF
TRBV7-8,-,TRBD2,TRBJ2-7,TGTGCCAGCAGCTCAGGGCTTGCGGGAGGGCCGATCTACGAGCAGTACTTC,CASSSGLAGGPIYEQYF
TRBV21-1,-,-,TRBJ2-7,TGTGCCAGCAGCAAAGGGGGAACAGACCCCCTAGGGCAGTACTTC,CASSKGGTDPLGQYF
TRBV28,-,-,TRBJ1-1,TGTGCCAGCAGTCCGACTTTGGCTTCGGCTTTCTTT,CASSPTLASAFF
TRBV11-2,-,-,TRBJ2-7,TGTGCCAGCAGCTTTCTCCACGAGCAGTACTTC,CASSFLHEQYF
TRBV24-1,-,TRBD1,TRBJ2-7,TGTGCCACAACCGGGACAGGGAATGAGCAGTACTTC,CATTGTGNEQYF
TRBV5-4,-,-,TRBJ1-2,TGTGCCAGCAGCCCCGGGGCTTATGGCTACACCTTC,CASSPGAYGYTF
TRBV15,-,-,TRBJ2-1,TGTGCCACCAGCAGAGCTGGGAACTCCTACAATGAGCAGTTCTTC,CATSRAGNSYNEQFF
TRBV4-1,once,-,TRBJ1-2,TGCGCCAGCAGTCATGGGACCAATGGCTACACCTTC,CASSHGTNGYTF
TRBV29-1,-,TRBD1,TRBJ2-1,TGCAGCGTTGAAGATTGGGTGACAGGGGTATTCAATGAGCAGTTCTTC,CSVEDWVTGVFNEQFF
TRBV29-1,-,TRBD1,TRBJ2-7,TGCAGCGCGACAGGGTCCTCCTACGAGCAGTACTTC,CSATGSSYEQYF
TRBV28,-,-,TRBJ2-3,TGTGCCAGCAGTTCCGGCAGGAGAACCGATACGCAGTATTTT,CASSSGRRTDTQYF
TRBV6-5,few,-,TRBJ2-7,TGTGCCAGCAGTTACTCGGCTTGGGCAGGAAGCTACGAGCAGTACTTC,CASSYSAWAGSYEQYF
TRBV14,-,TRBD2,TRBJ2-1,TGTGCCAGCAGCCAAGGCGGGAGCGGGTGGGCGGACAATGAGCAGTTCTTC,CASSQGGSGWADNEQFF
TRBV30,-,-,TRBJ2-7,TGTGCCTGGAGTGTACTTCCGGGCTACGAGCAGTACTTC,CAWSVLPGYEQYF
TRBV5-6,-,TRBD1,TRBJ2-5,TGTGCCAGCAGCCGAAGGACAGGGGGGGAAGAGACCCAGTACTTC,CASSRRTGGEETQYF
TRBV28,-,-,TRBJ2-5,TGTGCCAGCAGTTTTCCCGGGCCCGCCAAGTACTTC,CASSFPGPAKYF
TRBV5-1,few,TRBD1,TRBJ1-2,TGCGCCAGCAGCCCTAAGACAGGGTCGTACTATGGCTACACCTTC,CASSPKTGSYYGYTF
TRBV7-9,-,-,TRBJ1-2,TGTGCCAGCAGCTTAGTGGGCCAGGGCAGCGGCTACACCTTC,CASSLVGQGSGYTF
TRBV11-2,-,-,TRBJ1-5,TGTGCCAGCAGCTTAGACCTGGGGGACGGCTATCAGCCCCAGCATTTT,CASSLDLGDGYQPQHF
TRBV15,-,-,TRBJ1-5,TGTGCCACCAGCAGACCTTCATATAGCAATCAGCCCCAGCATTTT,CATSRPSYSNQPQHF
TRBV28,few,-,TRBJ2-1,TGTGCCAGCAGTCGATTCGAAAGTGGGCTCGATGAGCAGTTCTTC,CASSRFESGLDEQFF
TRBV7-3,-,-,TRBJ2-1,TGTGCCAGCAGCTTAAATGGGGGTTGGGAGCAGTTCTTC,CASSLNGGWEQFF
TRBV28,-,-,TRBJ1-4,TGTGCCAGCACCCCCGGCAGGGTAGAATCTAATGAAAAACTGTTTTTT,CASTPGRVESNEKLFF
TRBV6-1,-,TRBD2,TRBJ2-3,TGTGCCAGCAGCACCTCTACAGGACTAGCGGGAACAGGTACGCAGTATTTT,CASSTSTGLAGTGTQYF
TRBV29-1,-,-,TRBJ2-1,TGCAGCGTTATGGGGGTCCGGAGCACAGATTACAATGAGCAGTTCTTC,CSVMGVRSTDYNEQFF
TRBV5-4,-,-,TRBJ1-6,TGTGCCAGCGGACTCCCGGAGGGGACGACCCTCTTT,CASGLPEGTTLF
TRBV6-1,-,-,TRBJ1-1,TGTGCCAGTAAGGATTTTTTGCGGACTGAAGCTTTCTTT,CASKDFLRTEAFF
TRBV11-2,few,-,TRBJ2-3,TGTGCCAGCAGCTTCGGACCCCGGTCCGCAGATACGCAGTATTTT,CASSFGPRSADTQYF
TRBV2,-,-,TRBJ2-5,TGTGCCAGCAGGGGCAGGGTAGAGACCCAGTACTTC,CASRGRVETQYF
TRBV12-3/TRBV12-4,-,-,TRBJ1-1,TGTGCCAGCACCCCAGGGTTCACTGAAGCTTTCTTT,CASTPGFTEAFF